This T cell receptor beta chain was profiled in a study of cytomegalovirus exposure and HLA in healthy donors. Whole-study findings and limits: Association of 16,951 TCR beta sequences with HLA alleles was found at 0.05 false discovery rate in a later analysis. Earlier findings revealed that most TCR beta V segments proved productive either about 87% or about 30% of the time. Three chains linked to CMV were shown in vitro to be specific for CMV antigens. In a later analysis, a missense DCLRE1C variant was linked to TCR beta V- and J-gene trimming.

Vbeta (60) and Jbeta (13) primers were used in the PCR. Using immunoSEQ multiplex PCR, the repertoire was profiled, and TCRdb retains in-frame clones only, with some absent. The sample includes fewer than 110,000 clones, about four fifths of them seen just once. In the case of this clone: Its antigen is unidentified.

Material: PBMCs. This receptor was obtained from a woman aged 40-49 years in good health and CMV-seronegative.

The CDR3 DNA reads TGTGCCAGCAGCGTAGAGGGGGAGAAAAACACCTTC. This codes for CASSVEGEKNTF. The chain carries TRBV9 and TRBJ1-2; D perhaps matches TRBD1 (6 bases). Germline V gene lookup returns CDR1 SGDLS and CDR2 YYNGEE. This CDR3 comprises 12 residues. Between the trimmed V and J ends, which lost 0 bases and 12 bases, there was a span of 12 bases.